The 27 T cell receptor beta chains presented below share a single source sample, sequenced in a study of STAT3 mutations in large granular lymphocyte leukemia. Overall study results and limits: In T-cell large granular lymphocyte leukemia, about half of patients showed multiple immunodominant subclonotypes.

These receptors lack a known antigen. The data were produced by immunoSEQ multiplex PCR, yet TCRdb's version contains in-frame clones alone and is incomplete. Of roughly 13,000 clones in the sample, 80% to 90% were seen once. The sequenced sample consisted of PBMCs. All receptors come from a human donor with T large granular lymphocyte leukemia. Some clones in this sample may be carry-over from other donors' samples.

The CDR3 spells CASSQEGQYSPLHF. The CDR3 bases are TGTGCCAGCAGCCAAGAGGGACAGTATTCACCCCTCCACTTT. The V call is TRBV4-2, the J call TRBJ1-6, with TRBD1 identical over 7 bases. CDR1 and CDR2 (germline): LGHNA, YNFKEQ. J lost 8 bases, V lost 0 bases, and 1 base had no gene match. CDR3 size: 14 residues.

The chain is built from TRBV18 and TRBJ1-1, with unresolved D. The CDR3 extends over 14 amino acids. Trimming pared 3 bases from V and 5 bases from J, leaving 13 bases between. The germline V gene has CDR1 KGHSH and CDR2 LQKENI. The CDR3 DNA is TGTGCCAGCTCACCTCAGAGCTGGGGTACTGAAGCTTTCTTT. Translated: CASSPQSWGTEAFF.

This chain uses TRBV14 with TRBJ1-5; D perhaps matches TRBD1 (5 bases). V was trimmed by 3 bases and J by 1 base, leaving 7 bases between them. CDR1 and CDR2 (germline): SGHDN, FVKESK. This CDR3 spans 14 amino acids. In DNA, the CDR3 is TGTGCCAGCAGCCACGGGGGGAGCAATCAGCCCCAGCATTTT. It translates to CASSHGGSNQPQHF.

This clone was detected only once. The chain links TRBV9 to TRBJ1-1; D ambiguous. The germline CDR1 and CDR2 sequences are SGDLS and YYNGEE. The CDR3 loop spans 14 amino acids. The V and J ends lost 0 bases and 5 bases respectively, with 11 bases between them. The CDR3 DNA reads TGTGCCAGCAGCGTAGATGGAGGTTGGACTGAAGCTTTCTTT. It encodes CASSVDGGWTEAFF. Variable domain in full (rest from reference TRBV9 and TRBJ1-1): DSGVTQTPKHLITATGQRVTLRCSPRSGDLSVYWYQQSLDQGLQFLIQYYNGEERAKGNILERFSAQQFPDLHSELNLSSLELGDSALYFCASSVDGGWTEAFFGQGTRLTVV.

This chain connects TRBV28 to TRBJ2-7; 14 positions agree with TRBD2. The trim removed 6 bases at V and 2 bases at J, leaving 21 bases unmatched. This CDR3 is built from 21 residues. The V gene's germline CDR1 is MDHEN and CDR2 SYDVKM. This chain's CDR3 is CASSLTWTGTSGSPPTYEQYF. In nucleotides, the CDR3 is TGTGCCAGCAGCCTAACTTGGACCGGGACTAGCGGGAGCCCGCCCACCTACGAGCAGTACTTC. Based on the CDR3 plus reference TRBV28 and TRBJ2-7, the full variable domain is DVKVTQSSRYLVKRTGEKVFLECVQDMDHENMFWYRQDPGLGLRLIYFSYDVKMKEKGDIPEGYSVSREKKERFSLILESASTNQTSMYLCASSLTWTGTSGSPPTYEQYFGPGTRLTVT.

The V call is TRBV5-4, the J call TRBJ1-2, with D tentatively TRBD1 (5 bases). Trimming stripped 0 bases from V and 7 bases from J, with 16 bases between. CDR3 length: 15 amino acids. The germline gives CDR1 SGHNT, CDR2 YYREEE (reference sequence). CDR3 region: CASSLGRRDFGGYTF. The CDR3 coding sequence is TGTGCCAGCAGCTTGGGTCGTCGGGACTTCGGTGGCTACACCTTC. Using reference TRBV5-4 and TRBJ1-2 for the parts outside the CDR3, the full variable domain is ETGVTQSPTHLIKTRGQQVTLRCSSQSGHNTVSWYQQALGQGPQFIFQYYREEENGRGNFPPRFSGLQFPNYSSELNVNALELDDSALYLCASSLGRRDFGGYTFGSGTRLTVV.

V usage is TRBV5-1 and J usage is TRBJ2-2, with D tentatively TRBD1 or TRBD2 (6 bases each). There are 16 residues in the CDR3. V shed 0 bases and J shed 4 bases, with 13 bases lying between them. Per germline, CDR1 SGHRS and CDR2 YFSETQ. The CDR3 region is CASSLDGGGRTGELFF. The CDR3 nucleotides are TGCGCCAGCAGCTTGGACGGAGGGGGTCGCACCGGGGAGCTGTTTTTT.

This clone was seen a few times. The DNA for the CDR3 is TGTGCCATCAGACCGACAGGGGAAGGGACTGAAGCTTTCTTT. As protein: CAIRPTGEGTEAFF. The chain links TRBV10-3 to TRBJ1-1; 8 bases map to TRBD1. The V and J ends lost 6 bases and 5 bases, in that order; junction bases with no gene match: 8. Germline CDR1 ENHRY, CDR2 SYGVKD. The CDR3 is 14 amino acids.

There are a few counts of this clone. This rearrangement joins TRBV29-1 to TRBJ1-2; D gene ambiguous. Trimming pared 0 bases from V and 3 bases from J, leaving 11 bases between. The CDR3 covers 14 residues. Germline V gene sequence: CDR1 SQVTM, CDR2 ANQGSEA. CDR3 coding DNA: TGCAGCGTTGAAGATTCCCTGGTTGACTATGGCTACACCTTC. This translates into CSVEDSLVDYGYTF.

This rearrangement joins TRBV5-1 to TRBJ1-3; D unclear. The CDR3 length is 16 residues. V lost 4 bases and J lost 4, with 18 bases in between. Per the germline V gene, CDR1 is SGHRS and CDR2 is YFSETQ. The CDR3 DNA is TGCGCCAGCAGCCTTTTCTCCGAATCTCCAGGAAACACCATATATTTT. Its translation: CASSLFSESPGNTIYF.

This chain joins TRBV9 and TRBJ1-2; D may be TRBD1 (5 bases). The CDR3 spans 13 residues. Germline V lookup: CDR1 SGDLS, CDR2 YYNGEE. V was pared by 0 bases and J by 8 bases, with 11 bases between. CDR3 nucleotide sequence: TGTGCCAGCAGCGTAGGGGCAGGGCGGGGCTACACCTTC. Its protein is CASSVGAGRGYTF.

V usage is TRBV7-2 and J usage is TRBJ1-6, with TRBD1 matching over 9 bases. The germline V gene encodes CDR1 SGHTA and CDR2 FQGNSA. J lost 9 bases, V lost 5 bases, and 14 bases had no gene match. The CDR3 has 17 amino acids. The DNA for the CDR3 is TGTGCCAGCAGCACGGGACAGGGAGGCGCCTGGGGTTCACCCCTCCACTTT. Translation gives CASSTGQGGAWGSPLHF.

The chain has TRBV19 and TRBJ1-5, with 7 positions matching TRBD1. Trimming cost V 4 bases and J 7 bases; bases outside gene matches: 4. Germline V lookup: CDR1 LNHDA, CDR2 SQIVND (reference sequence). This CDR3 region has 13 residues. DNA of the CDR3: TGTGCCAGTAGTACGGGGACAGTACAGCCCCAGCATTTT. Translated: CASSTGTVQPQHF.

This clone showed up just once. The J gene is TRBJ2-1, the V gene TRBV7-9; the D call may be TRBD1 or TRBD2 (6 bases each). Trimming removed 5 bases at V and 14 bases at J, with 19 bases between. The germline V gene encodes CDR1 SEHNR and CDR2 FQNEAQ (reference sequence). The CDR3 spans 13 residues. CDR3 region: CASSLGGGTWKFF. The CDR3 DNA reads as TGTGCCAGCAGCCTAGGAGGGGGGACATGGAAGTTCTTC.

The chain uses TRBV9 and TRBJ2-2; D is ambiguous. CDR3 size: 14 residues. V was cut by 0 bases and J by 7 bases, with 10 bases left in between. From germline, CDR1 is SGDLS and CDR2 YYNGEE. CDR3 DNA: TGTGCCAGCAGCGTAGTGGGAAGTGGCGGGGAGCTGTTTTTT. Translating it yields CASSVVGSGGELFF. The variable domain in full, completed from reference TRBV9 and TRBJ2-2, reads DSGVTQTPKHLITATGQRVTLRCSPRSGDLSVYWYQQSLDQGLQFLIQYYNGEERAKGNILERFSAQQFPDLHSELNLSSLELGDSALYFCASSVVGSGGELFFGEGSRLTVL.

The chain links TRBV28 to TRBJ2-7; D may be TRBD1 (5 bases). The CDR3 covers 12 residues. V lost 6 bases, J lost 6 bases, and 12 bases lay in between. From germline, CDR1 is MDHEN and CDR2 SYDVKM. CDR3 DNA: TGTGCCAGCAGGGGGCGACTGTCCGAGCAGTACTTC. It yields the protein CASRGRLSEQYF.

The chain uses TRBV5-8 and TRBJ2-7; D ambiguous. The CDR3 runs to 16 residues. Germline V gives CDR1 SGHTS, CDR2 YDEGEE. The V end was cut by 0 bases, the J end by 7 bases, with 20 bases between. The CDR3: CASSLEIRIGGGEQYF. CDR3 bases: TGTGCCAGCAGCTTGGAAATAAGGATTGGCGGTGGGGAGCAGTACTTC.

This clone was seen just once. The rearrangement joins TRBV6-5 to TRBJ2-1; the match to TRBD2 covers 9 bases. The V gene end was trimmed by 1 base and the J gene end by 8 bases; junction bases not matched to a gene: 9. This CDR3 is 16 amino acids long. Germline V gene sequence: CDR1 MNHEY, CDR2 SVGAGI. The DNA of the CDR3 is TGTGCCAGCAGTTACTTAGCGGGAGTCCTTTCACATGAGCAGTTCTTC. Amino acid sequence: CASSYLAGVLSHEQFF.

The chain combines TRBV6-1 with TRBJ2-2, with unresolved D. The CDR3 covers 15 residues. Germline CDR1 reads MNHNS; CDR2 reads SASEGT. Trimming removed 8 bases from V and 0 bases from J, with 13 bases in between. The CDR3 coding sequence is TGTGCCAGCCTCATCGGCGCCACGAACACCGGGGAGCTGTTTTTT. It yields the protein CASLIGATNTGELFF.

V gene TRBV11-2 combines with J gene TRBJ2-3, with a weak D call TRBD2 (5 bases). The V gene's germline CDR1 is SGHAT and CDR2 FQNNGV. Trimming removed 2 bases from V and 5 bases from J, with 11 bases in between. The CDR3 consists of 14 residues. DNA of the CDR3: TGTGCCAGCAGCTTAACCCTCAGCGGAGATACGCAGTATTTT. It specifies CASSLTLSGDTQYF. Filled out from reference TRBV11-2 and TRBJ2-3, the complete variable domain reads EAGVAQSPRYKIIEKRQSVAFWCNPISGHATLYWYQQILGQGPKLLIQFQNNGVVDDSQLPKDRFSAERLKGVDSTLKIQPAKLEDSAVYLCASSLTLSGDTQYFGPGTRLTVL.

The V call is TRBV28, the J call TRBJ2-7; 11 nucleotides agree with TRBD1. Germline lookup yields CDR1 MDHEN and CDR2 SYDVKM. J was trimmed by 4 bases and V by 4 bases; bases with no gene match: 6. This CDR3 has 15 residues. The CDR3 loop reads CASSSDGTGGYEQYF. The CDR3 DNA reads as TGTGCCAGCAGTTCGGATGGGACAGGGGGATACGAGCAGTACTTC.

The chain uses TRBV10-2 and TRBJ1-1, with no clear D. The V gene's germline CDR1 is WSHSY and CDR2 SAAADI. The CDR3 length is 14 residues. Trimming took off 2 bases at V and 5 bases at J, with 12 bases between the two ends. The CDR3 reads CASSEQEGGTEAFF. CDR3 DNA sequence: TGCGCCAGCAGTGAGCAGGAGGGAGGGACTGAAGCTTTCTTT.

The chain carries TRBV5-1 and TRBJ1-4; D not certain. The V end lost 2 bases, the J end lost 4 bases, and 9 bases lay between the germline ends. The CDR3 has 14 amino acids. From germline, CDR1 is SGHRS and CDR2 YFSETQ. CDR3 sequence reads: CASSLRGNNEKLFF. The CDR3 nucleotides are TGCGCCAGCAGCTTACGGGGAAATAATGAAAAACTGTTTTTT.

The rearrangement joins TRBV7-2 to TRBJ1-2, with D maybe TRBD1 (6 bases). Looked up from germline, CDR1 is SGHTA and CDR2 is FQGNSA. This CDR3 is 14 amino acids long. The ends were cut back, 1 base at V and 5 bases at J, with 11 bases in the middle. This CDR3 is CASSLVRQEYGYTF. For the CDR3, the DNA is TGTGCCAGCAGCTTAGTTCGACAGGAGTATGGCTACACCTTC.

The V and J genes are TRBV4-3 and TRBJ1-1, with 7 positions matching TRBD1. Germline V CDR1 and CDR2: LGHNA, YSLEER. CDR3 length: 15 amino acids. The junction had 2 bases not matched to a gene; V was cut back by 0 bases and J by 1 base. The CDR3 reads CASSQDGTANTEAFF. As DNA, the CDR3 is TGCGCCAGCAGCCAAGATGGGACAGCGAACACTGAAGCTTTCTTT.

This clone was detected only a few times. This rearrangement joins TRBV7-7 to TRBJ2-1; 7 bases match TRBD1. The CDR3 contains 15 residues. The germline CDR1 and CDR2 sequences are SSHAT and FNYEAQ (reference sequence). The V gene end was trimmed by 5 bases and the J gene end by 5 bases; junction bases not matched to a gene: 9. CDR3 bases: TGTGCCAGCAGCGCAGGGGGTTTAGGCGACAATGAGCAGTTCTTC. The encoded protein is CASSAGGLGDNEQFF.

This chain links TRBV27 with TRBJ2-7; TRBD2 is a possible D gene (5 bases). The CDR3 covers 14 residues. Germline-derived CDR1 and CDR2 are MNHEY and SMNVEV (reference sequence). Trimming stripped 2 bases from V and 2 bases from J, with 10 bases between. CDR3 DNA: TGTGCCAGCAGTTTACTGCCGGGAACCTACGAGCAGTACGTC. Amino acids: CASSLLPGTYEQYV.